These T cell receptor beta chains were read from a single sample in a study of OX40 agonist ivuxolimab in advanced cancers. Profiled with immunoSEQ multiplex PCR; TCRdb holds only in-frame clones, not every one. The sample has over 35,000 clones, less than 85% seen once; the top ten hold about 4.4%. The source was CD4+ or CD8+ T cells sorted from blood, collected in a trial of the OX40 agonist ivuxolimab. These receptors all stem from an adult with an advanced solid tumor such as melanoma, head and neck, liver or kidney cancer. CDR3s include the opening cysteine and the closing phenylalanine or tryptophan. Each record gives: clone size, D gene, J gene, V gene, CDR3 protein. D genes are given only for firm matches. Clone size is not always given. Where it is, it says once, few, many or a class for expanded clones.

NA | TRBD1 | TRBJ1-2 | TRBV5-1 | CASIALPGQDSGYTF
NA | TRBD2 | TRBJ2-7 | TRBV2 | CASRGRGSSYEQYF
NA | NA | TRBJ1-1 | TRBV25-1 | CTGSEEFGRSTEAFF
once | NA | TRBJ2-3 | TRBV7-2 | CASSYQTLRGRGDTQYF
NA | NA | TRBJ2-7 | TRBV6-1 | CASRPPVWVSYEQYF
NA | TRBD1 | TRBJ2-7 | TRBV4-1 | CASSQGGTGDSEQYF
NA | NA | TRBJ2-1 | TRBV18 | CASSPTGYSNNEQFF
once | NA | TRBJ2-7 | TRBV19 | CASSIGKGLSYEQYF
NA | TRBD1 | TRBJ1-3 | TRBV29-1 | CSVPGQAFGLSGNTIYF
few | TRBD1 | TRBJ1-5 | TRBV28 | CASISGQSSNQPQHF
NA | TRBD1 | TRBJ2-5 | TRBV6-5 | CASSSGQYSETQYF
NA | NA | TRBJ1-2 | TRBV5-5 | CASSLGRMKFDTF
few | NA | TRBJ1-2 | TRBV19 | CASSYKVVPGGYTF
NA | TRBD2 | TRBJ2-3 | TRBV18 | CASSPRSGLAGVADTQYF
NA | NA | TRBJ2-4 | TRBV28 | CASRGELAKNIQYF
NA | TRBD1 | TRBJ1-2 | TRBV30 | CAWRDRAFYGYTF
NA | TRBD2 | TRBJ2-1 | TRBV7-9 | CASSLAAGTSDNEQFF
NA | NA | TRBJ2-7 | TRBV19 | CASSMFPDRSSYEQYF
NA | TRBD2 | NA | TRBV4-2 | CASSQVSSGLAVYEQYF
NA | NA | TRBJ2-3 | TRBV4-2 | CASSRSTDTQYF
NA | TRBD1 | TRBJ1-1 | TRBV7-2 | CASSPNQGADGTEAFF
NA | NA | TRBJ1-6 | TRBV11-2 | CASSPLGFSPLHF
NA | NA | NA | TRBV7-2 | CASSLERVGRGYEQYF
NA | NA | TRBJ2-1 | TRBV14 | CASSQVANEQFF
NA | NA | TRBJ1-2 | TRBV19 | CASSSRTAGGYTF
few | NA | TRBJ2-7 | TRBV29-1 | CSVEDPIAREQYF
NA | NA | TRBJ1-2 | TRBV28 | CASSLADYLGYTF
NA | NA | TRBJ1-6 | TRBV18 | CASSPDSQKNSPLHF
NA | NA | TRBJ2-2 | TRBV19 | CASKVLGLAGNTGELFF
NA | NA | TRBJ2-6 | TRBV5-1 | CASSSISGANVLTF
once | NA | TRBJ2-2 | TRBV6-6 | CASSPRGAGELFF
few | NA | TRBJ1-1 | TRBV7-9 | CASSSEGKAFF
NA | TRBD1 | TRBJ2-3 | TRBV30 | CAWGGTGGLTDTQYF
NA | TRBD1 | TRBJ2-7 | TRBV28 | CASRPTGARTYEQYF
NA | NA | TRBJ1-2 | TRBV7-3 | CASSLLGTTNYGYTF
few | TRBD2 | TRBJ2-7 | TRBV7-9 | CASSIGLAGRGEQYF
NA | TRBD1 | TRBJ1-1 | TRBV30 | CAWTLGTAASMNTEAFF
NA | TRBD1 | TRBJ1-6 | TRBV5-1 | CASSLGAGTDNSPLHF
NA | NA | TRBJ1-3 | TRBV10-3 | CAIGGAPGNTIYF
NA | NA | TRBJ1-1 | TRBV6-5 | CASSYSKTNTEAFF
NA | TRBD1 | TRBJ2-3 | TRBV7-2 | CASSRGQADTQYF
NA | NA | TRBJ2-5 | TRBV28 | CASSLWAGTQETQYF
NA | TRBD1 | TRBJ1-2 | TRBV19 | CASIQQGSYGYTF
NA | NA | TRBJ2-7 | TRBV6-5 | CASSYKRIYEQYF
once | NA | TRBJ1-2 | TRBV7-2 | CASSLEARGDGYTF
NA | TRBD1 | TRBJ2-5 | TRBV9 | CASSKTGGATETQYF
NA | TRBD2 | TRBJ2-2 | TRBV30 | CAWIPSGTGELFF
NA | NA | TRBJ1-4 | TRBV30 | CAWRKGQHNEKLFF
NA | NA | TRBJ1-2 | TRBV11-1 | CASSLAPNNYGYAF
NA | NA | TRBJ2-2 | TRBV7-6 | CASSPIPPQGLNTGELFF
medium-sized | NA | TRBJ1-4 | TRBV19 | CASSIAQGTHEKLFF
once | NA | TRBJ2-3 | TRBV10-3 | CAISESGGAPDTQYF
NA | TRBD1 | TRBJ2-3 | TRBV5-1 | CASSPAGTGVTGTDTQYF
few | NA | TRBJ1-1 | TRBV7-2 | CASSLAGYGGREAFF
NA | NA | TRBJ2-2 | TRBV6-5 | CASTPGAVNTGELFF
few | NA | TRBJ2-5 | TRBV20-1 | CSARPVETQYF
NA | NA | TRBJ2-3 | TRBV11-3 | CASSARAGADTQYF
NA | TRBD1 | TRBJ2-7 | TRBV7-2 | CASSRQGGENEQYF
NA | NA | TRBJ2-7 | TRBV28 | CASSLRSYEQYF
NA | TRBD1 | TRBJ1-2 | TRBV28 | CASSLGGQGTGYTF